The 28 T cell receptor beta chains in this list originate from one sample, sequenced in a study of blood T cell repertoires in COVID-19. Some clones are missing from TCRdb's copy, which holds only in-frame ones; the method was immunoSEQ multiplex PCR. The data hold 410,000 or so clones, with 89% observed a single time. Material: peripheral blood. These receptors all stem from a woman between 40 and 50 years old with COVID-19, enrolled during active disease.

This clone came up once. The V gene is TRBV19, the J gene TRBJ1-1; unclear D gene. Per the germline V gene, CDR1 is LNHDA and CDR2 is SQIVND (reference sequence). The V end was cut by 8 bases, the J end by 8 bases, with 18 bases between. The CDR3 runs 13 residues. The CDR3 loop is CASGLRVNLEAFF. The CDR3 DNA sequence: TGTGCCAGTGGCCTGAGGGTTAACTTAGAAGCTTTCTTT.

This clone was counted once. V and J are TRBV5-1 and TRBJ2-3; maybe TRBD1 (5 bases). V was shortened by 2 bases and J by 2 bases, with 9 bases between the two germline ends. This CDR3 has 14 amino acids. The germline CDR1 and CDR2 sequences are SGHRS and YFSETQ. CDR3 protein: CASSLQEITDTQYF. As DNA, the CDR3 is TGCGCCAGCAGCTTACAGGAGATCACAGATACGCAGTATTTT.

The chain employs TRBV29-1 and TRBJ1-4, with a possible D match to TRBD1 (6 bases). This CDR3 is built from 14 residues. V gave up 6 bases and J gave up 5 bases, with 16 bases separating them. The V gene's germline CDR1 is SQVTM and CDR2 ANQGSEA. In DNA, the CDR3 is TGCAGCGTATCATACAGGGCGAGGAATGAAAAACTGTTTTTT. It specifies CSVSYRARNEKLFF.

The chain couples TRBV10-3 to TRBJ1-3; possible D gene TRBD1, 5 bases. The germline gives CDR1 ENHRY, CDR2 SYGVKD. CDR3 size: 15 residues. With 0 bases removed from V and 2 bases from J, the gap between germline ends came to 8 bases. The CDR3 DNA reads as TGTGCCATCAGTGAGTCCCGGGGGACTGGAAACACCATATATTTT. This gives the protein CAISESRGTGNTIYF.

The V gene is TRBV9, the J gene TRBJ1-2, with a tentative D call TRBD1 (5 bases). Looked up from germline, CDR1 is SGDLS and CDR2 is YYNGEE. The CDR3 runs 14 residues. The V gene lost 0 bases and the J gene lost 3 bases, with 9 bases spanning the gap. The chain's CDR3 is CASSVGGVDYGYTF. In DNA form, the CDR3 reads TGTGCCAGCAGCGTAGGGGGGGTGGACTATGGCTACACCTTC.

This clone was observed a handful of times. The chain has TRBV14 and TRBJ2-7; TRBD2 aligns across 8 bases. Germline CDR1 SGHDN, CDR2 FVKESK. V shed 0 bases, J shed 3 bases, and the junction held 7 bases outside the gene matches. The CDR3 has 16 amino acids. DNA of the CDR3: TGTGCCAGCAGCCAAGATTGGGAGGCGGGGGGCTACGAGCAGTACTTC. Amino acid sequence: CASSQDWEAGGYEQYF. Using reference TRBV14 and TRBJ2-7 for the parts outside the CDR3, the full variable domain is EAGVTQFPSHSVIEKGQTVTLRCDPISGHDNLYWYRRVMGKEIKFLLHFVKESKQDESGMPNNRFLAERTGGTYSTLKVQPAELEDSGVYFCASSQDWEAGGYEQYFGPGTRLTVT.

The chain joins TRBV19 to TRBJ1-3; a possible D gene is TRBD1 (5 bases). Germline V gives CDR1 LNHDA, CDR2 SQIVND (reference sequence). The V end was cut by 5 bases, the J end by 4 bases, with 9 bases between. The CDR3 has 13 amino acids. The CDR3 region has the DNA TGTGCCAGTAGTCCAAGGGGAGGAAACACCATATATTTT. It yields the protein CASSPRGGNTIYF.

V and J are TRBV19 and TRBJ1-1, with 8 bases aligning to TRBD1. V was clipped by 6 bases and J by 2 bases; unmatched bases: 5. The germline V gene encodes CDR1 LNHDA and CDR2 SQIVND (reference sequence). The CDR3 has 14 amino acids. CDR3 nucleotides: TGTGCCAGTAGGCCCGGGACAGGAAACACTGAAGCTTTCTTT. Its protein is CASRPGTGNTEAFF.

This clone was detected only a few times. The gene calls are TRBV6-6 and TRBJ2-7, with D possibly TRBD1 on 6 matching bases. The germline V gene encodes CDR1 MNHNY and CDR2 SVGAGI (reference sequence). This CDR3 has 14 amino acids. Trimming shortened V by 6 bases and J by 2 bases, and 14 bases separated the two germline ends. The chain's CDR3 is CASSDQGRTYEQYF. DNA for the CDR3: TGTGCCAGCAGCGACCAGGGGAGAACCTACGAGCAGTACTTC.

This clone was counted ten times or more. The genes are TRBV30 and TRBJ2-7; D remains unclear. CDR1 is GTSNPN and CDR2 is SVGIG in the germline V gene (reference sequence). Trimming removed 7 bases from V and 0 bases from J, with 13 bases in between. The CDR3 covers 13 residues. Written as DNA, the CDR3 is TGTGCCTCGAGCCACAGTTCCTCCTACGAGCAGTACTTC. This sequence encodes CASSHSSSYEQYF.

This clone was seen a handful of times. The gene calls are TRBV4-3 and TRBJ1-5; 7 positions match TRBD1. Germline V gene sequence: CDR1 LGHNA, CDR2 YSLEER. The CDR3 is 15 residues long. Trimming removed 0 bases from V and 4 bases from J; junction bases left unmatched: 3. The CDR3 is CASSQEAGGNQPQHF. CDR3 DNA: TGCGCCAGCAGCCAAGAAGCAGGGGGGAATCAGCCCCAGCATTTT.

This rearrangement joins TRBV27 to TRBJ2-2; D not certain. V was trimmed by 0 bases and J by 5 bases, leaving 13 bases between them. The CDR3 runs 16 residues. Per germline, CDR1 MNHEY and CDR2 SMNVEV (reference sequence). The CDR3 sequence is CASSLSGASRTGELFF. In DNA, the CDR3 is TGTGCCAGCAGTTTATCAGGAGCTTCGAGGACCGGGGAGCTGTTTTTT.

Written as DNA, the CDR3 is TGTGCCAGCAGCCGCTTGGGGGACAGATTAAATGAAAAACTGTTTTTT. As protein: CASSRLGDRLNEKLFF. The chain links TRBV14 to TRBJ1-4; TRBD1 agrees at 7 bases. Germline CDR1 and CDR2: SGHDN and FVKESK. This CDR3 is 16 amino acids long. V shed 4 bases, J shed 5 bases, and the junction held 10 bases outside the gene matches.

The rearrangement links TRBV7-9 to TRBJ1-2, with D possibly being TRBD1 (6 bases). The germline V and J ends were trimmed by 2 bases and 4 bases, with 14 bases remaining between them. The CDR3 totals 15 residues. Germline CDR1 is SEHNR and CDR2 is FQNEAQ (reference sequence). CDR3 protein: CASSLSTGSGYGYTF. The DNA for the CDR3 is TGTGCCAGCAGCTTAAGCACAGGGTCGGGCTATGGCTACACCTTC. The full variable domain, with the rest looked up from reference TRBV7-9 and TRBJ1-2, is DTGVSQNPRHKITKRGQNVTFRCDPISEHNRLYWYRQTLGQGPEFLTYFQNEAQLEKSRLLSDRFSAERPKGSFSTLEIQRTEQGDSAMYLCASSLSTGSGYGYTFGSGTRLTVV.

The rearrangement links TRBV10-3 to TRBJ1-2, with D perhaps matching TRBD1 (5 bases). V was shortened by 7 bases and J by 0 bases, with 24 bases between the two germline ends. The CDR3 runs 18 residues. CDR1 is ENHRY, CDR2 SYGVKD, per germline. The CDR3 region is CAIKVRYDRQRTNYGYTF. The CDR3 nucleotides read TGTGCCATCAAGGTTCGATACGACAGACAGCGCACTAACTATGGCTACACCTTC.

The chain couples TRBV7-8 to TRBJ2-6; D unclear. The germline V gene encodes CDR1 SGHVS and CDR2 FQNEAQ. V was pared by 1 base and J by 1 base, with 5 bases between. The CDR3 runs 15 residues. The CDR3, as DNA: TGTGCCAGCAGCTTAGAGGAGTCTGGGGCCAACGTCCTGACTTTC. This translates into CASSLEESGANVLTF.

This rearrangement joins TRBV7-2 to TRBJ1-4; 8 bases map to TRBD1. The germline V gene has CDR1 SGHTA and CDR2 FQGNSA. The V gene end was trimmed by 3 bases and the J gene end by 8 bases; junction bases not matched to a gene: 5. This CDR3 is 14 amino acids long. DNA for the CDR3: TGTGCCAGCAGCTTTCAGGGGGCCCGAGAAAAACTGTTTTTT. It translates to CASSFQGAREKLFF.

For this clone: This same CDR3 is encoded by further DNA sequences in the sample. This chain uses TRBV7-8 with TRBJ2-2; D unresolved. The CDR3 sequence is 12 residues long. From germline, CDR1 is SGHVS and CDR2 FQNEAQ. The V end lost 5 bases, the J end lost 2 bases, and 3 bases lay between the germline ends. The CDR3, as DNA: TGTGCCAGCAGCCTAAACACCGGGGAGCTGTTTTTT. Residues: CASSLNTGELFF.

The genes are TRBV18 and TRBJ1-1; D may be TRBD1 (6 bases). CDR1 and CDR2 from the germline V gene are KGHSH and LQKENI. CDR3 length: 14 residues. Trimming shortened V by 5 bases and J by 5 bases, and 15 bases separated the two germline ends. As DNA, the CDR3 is TGTGCCAGCTCATTGAGCAGGGGAGAGACTGAAGCTTTCTTT. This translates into CASSLSRGETEAFF.

The chain's CDR3 is CASGDRGGNTIYF. As DNA, the CDR3 is TGTGCCAGCGGGGACAGGGGCGGAAACACCATATATTTT. V and J are TRBV6-5 and TRBJ1-3; 10 positions agree with TRBD1. The CDR3 sequence is 13 residues long. After removal of 8 bases from V and 4 bases from J, the junction contained 2 bases not matched to a gene. Germline-derived CDR1 and CDR2 are MNHEY and SVGAGI.

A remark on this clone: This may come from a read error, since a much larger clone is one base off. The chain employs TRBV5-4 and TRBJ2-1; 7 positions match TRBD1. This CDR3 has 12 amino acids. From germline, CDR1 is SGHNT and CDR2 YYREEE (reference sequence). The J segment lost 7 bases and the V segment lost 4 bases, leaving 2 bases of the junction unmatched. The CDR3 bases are TGTGCCAGCAGCCAACAGGGGAATGAGCAGTTCTTC. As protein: CASSQQGNEQFF.

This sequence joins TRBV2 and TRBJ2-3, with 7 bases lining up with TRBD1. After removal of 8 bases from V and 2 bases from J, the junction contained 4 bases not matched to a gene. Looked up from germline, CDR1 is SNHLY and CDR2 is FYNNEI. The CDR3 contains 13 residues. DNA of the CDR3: TGTGCCAGCCGGGACAGACCCACAGATACGCAGTATTTT. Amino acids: CASRDRPTDTQYF.

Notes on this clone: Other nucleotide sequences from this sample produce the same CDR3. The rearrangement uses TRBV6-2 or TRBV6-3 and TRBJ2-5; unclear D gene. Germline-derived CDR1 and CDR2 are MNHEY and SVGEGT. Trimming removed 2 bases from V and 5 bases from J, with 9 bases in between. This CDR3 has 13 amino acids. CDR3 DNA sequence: TGTGCCAGCAGTTACAGTTCGCGGGAGACCCAGTACTTC. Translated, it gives CASSYSSRETQYF.

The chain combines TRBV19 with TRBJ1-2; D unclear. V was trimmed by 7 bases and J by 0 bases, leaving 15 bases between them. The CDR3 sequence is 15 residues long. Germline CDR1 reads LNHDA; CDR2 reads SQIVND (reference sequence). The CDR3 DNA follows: TGTGCCAGTACCCTGAGTACGCGTGCTAACTATGGCTACACCTTC. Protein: CASTLSTRANYGYTF.

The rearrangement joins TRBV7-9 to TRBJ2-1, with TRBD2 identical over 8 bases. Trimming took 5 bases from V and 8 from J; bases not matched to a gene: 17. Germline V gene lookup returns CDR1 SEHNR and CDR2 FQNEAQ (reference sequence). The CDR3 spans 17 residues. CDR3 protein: CASSPGTGRAGGDEQFF. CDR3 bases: TGTGCCAGCAGCCCCGGTACCGGGAGGGCCGGGGGGGATGAGCAGTTCTTC.

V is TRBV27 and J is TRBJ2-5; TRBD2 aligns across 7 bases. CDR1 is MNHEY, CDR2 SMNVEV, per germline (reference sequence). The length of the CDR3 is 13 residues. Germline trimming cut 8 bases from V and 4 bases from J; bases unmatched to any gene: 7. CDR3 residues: CASRAGRGETQYF. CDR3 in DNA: TGTGCCAGCCGAGCGGGGAGGGGAGAGACCCAGTACTTC.

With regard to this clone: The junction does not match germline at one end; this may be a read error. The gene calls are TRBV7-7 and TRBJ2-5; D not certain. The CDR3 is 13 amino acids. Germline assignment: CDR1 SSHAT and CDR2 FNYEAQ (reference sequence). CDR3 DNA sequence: TGTGCTAGCAGCCCCACGGTTTTGGAGACCCAGTACTTC. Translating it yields CASSPTVLETQYF.

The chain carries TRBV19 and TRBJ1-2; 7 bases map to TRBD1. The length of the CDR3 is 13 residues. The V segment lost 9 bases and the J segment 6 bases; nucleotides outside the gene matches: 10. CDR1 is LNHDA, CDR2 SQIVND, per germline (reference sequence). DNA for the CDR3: TGTGCCAGCAGTTTTCAGGGGGATCATGGCTACACCTTC. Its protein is CASSFQGDHGYTF.